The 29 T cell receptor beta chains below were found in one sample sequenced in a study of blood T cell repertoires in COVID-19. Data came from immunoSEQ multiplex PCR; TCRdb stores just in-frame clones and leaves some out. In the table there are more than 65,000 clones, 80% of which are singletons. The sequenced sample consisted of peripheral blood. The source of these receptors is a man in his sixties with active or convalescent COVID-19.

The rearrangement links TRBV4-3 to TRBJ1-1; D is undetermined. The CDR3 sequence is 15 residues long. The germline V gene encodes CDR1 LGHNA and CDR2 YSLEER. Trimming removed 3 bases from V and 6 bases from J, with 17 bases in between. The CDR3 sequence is CASSQGTWESAEAFF. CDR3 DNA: TGCGCCAGCAGCCAGGGCACATGGGAGTCCGCTGAAGCTTTCTTT.

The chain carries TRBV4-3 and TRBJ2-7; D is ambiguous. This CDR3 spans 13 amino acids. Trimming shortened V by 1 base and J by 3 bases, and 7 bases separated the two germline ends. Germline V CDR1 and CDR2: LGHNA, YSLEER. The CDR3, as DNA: TGCGCCAGCAGCCAAGCATCCAGCTACGAGCAGTACTTC. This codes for CASSQASSYEQYF.

The CDR3 region is CASSYGGLETGELFF. The CDR3 nucleotides are TGTGCCAGCAGCTACGGGGGGTTGGAGACCGGGGAGCTGTTTTTT. The chain joins TRBV4-2 to TRBJ2-2; 7 nucleotides match TRBD2. The germline V gene encodes CDR1 LGHNA and CDR2 YNFKEQ. The V segment lost 5 bases and the J segment 5 bases; nucleotides outside the gene matches: 8. The CDR3 is 15 residues long.

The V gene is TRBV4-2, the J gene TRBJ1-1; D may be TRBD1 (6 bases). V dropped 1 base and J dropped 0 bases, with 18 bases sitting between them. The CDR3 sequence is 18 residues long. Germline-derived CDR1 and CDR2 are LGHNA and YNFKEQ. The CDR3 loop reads CASSQVGWTVGVNTEAFF. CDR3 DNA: TGTGCCAGCAGCCAAGTGGGGTGGACAGTCGGGGTGAACACTGAAGCTTTCTTT.

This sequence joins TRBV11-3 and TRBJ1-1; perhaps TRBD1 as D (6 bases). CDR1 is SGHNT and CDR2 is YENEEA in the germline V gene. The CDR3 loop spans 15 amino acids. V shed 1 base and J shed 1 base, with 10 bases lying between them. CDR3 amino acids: CASSLGGQANTEAFF. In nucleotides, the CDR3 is TGTGCCAGCAGCTTAGGGGGGCAGGCGAACACTGAAGCTTTCTTT. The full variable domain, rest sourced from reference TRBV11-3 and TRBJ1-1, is EAGVVQSPRYKIIEKKQPVAFWCNPISGHNTLYWYLQNLGQGPELLIRYENEEAVDDSQLPKDRFSAERLKGVDSTLKIQPAELGDSAVYLCASSLGGQANTEAFFGQGTRLTVV.

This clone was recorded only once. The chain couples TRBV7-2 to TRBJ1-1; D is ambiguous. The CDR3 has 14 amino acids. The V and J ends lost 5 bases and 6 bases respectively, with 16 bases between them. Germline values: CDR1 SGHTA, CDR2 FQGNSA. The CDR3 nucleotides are TGTGCCAGCAGCCCCCTCCCGGGAGTTTCTGAAGCTTTCTTT. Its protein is CASSPLPGVSEAFF.

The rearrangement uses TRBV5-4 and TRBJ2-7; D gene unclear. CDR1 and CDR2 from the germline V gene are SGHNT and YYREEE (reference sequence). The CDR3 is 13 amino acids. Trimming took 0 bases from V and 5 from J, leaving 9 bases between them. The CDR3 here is CASSLGNSHEQYF. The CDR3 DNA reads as TGTGCCAGCAGCTTGGGGAACAGCCACGAGCAGTACTTC.

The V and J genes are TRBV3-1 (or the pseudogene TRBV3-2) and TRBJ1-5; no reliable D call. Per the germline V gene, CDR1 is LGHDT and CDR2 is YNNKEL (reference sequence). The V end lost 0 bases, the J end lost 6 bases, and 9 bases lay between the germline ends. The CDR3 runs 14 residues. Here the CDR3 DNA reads TGTGCCAGCAGCCAAGATCTGGTGAGTCAGCCCCAGCATTTT. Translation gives CASSQDLVSQPQHF.

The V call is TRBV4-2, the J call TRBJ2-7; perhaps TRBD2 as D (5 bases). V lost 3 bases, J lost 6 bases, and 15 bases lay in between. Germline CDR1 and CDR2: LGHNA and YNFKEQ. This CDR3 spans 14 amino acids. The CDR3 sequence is CASSQLGNYGEQYF. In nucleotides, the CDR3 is TGTGCCAGCAGCCAGCTCGGGAACTACGGCGAGCAGTACTTC.

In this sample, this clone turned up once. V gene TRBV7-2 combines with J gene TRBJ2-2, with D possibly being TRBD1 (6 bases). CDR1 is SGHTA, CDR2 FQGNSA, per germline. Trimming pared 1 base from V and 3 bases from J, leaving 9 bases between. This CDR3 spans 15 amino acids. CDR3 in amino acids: CASSLVRQDTGELFF. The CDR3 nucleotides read TGTGCCAGCAGCTTAGTACGACAGGACACCGGGGAGCTGTTTTTT. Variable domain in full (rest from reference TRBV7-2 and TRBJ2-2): GAGVSQSPSNKVTEKGKDVELRCDPISGHTALYWYRQSLGQGLEFLIYFQGNSAPDKSGLPSDRFSAERTGGSVSTLTIQRTQQEDSAVYLCASSLVRQDTGELFFGEGSRLTVL.

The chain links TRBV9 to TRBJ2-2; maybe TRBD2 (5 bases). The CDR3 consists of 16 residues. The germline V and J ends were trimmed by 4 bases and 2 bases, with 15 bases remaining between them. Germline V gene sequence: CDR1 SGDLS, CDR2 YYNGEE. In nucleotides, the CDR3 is TGTGCCAGCAGCCCTCGTGGTAGCGTAAACACCGGGGAGCTGTTTTTT. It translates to CASSPRGSVNTGELFF. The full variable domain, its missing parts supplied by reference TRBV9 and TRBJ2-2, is DSGVTQTPKHLITATGQRVTLRCSPRSGDLSVYWYQQSLDQGLQFLIQYYNGEERAKGNILERFSAQQFPDLHSELNLSSLELGDSALYFCASSPRGSVNTGELFFGEGSRLTVL.

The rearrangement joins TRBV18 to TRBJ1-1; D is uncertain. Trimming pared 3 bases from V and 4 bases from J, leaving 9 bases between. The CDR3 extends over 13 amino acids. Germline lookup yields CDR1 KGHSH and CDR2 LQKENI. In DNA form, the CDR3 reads TGTGCCAGCTCACCGCAGTCGGGCACTGAAGCTTTCTTT. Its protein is CASSPQSGTEAFF.

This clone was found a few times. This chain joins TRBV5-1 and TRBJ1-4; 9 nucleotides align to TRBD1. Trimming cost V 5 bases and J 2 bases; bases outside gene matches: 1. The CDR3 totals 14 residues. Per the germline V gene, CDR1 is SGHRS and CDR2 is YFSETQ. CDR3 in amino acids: CASRGTGTNEKLFF. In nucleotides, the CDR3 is TGCGCCAGCAGGGGGACAGGGACTAATGAAAAACTGTTTTTT.

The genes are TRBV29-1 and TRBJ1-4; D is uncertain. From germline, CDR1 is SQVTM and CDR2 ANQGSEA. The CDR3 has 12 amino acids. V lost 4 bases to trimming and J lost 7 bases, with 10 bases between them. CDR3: CSVVGAGEKLFF. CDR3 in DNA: TGCAGCGTTGTGGGCGCGGGTGAAAAACTGTTTTTT.

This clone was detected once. CDR3 DNA sequence: TGTGCCAGCAGCTGGGGACAGCGAGAGACCCAGTACTTC. Protein sequence: CASSWGQRETQYF. The rearrangement joins TRBV7-2 to TRBJ2-5; TRBD1 aligns across 7 bases. V was pared by 4 bases and J by 4 bases, with 3 bases of the junction left unmatched. The CDR3 totals 13 residues. CDR1 and CDR2 (germline): SGHTA, FQGNSA.

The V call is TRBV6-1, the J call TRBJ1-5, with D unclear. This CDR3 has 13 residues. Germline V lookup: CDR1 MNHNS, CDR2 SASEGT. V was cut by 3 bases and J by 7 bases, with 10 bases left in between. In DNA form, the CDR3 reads TGTGCCAGCAGTGAGGGAGGGAGGCAGCCCCAGCATTTT. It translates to CASSEGGRQPQHF.

CDR3 sequence reads: CASSLQGAQVGGYTF. CDR3 sequence (DNA): TGTGCCAGCAGTCTTCAAGGCGCCCAGGTTGGTGGCTACACCTTC. The chain couples TRBV27 to TRBJ1-2; D is unresolved. The CDR3 totals 15 residues. CDR1 is MNHEY and CDR2 is SMNVEV in the germline V gene (reference sequence). Trimming took 5 bases from V and 7 from J, leaving 20 bases between them.

CDR3 bases: TGTGCCAGCAGTTACACTAGCGGGGGATCCTACGAGCAGTACTTC. Translation gives CASSYTSGGSYEQYF. The chain uses TRBV6-6 and TRBJ2-7, with 11 positions matching TRBD2. The CDR3 is 15 residues long. The germline CDR1 and CDR2 sequences are MNHNY and SVGAGI (reference sequence). Trimming removed 2 bases from V and 1 base from J; junction bases left unmatched: 1.

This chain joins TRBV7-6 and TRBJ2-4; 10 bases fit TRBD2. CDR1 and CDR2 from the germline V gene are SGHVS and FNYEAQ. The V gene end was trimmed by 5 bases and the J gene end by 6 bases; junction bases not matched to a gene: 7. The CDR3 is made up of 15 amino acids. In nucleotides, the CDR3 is TGTGCCAGCAGCCCCGGGACTAGCGTCGGAAACATTCAGTACTTC. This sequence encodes CASSPGTSVGNIQYF.

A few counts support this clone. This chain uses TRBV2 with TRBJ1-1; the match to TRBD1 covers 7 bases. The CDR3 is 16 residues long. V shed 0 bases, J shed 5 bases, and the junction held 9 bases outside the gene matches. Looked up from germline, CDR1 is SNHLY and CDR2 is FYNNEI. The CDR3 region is CASSEAGGRGRTEAFF. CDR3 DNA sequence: TGTGCCAGCAGTGAAGCGGGGGGCAGGGGGAGGACTGAAGCTTTCTTT.

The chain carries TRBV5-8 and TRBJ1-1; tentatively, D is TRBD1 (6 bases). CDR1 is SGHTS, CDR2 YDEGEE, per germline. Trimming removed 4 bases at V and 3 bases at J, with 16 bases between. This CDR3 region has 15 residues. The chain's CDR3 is CASSPLRGRDTEAFF. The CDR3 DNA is TGTGCCAGCAGCCCACTCAGGGGTAGGGACACTGAAGCTTTCTTT.

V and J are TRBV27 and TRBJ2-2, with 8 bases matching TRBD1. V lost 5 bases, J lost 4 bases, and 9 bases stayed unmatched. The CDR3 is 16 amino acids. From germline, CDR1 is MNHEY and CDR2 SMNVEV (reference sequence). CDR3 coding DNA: TGTGCCAGCAGTCGGGGCCGGACAGGGCGCACCGGGGAGCTGTTTTTT. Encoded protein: CASSRGRTGRTGELFF.

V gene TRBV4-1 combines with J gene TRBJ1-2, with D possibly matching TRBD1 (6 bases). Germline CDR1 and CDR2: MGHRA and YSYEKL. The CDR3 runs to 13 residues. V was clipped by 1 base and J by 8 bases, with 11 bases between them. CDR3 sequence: CASSQVGQSGYTF. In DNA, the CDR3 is TGCGCCAGCAGCCAAGTGGGACAATCCGGCTACACCTTC.

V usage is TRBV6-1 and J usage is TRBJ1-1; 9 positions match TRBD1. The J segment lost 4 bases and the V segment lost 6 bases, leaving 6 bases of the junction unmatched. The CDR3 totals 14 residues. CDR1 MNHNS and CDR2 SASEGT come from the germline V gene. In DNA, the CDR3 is TGTGCCAGCAGGCCCGGGACAGGGTCCACTGAAGCTTTCTTT. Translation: CASRPGTGSTEAFF.

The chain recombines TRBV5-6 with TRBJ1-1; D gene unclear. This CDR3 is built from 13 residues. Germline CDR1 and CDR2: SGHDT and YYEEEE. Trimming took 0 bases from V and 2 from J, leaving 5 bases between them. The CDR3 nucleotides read TGTGCCAGCAGCTTGGAAGCTAACACTGAAGCTTTCTTT. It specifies CASSLEANTEAFF.

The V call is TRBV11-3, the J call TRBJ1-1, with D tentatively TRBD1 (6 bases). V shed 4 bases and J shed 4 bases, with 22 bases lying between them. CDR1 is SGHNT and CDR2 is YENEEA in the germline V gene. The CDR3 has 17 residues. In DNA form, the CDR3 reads TGTGCCAGCAGCTCCCACGGGGGGCCGGGTAAGGGCACTGAAGCTTTCTTT. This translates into CASSSHGGPGKGTEAFF.

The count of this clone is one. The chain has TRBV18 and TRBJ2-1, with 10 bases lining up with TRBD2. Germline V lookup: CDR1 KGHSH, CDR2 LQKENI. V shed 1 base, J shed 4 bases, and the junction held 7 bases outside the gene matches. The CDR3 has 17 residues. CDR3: CASSPLLAGVGYNEQFF. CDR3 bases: TGTGCCAGCTCACCACTCCTAGCGGGGGTTGGTTACAATGAGCAGTTCTTC.

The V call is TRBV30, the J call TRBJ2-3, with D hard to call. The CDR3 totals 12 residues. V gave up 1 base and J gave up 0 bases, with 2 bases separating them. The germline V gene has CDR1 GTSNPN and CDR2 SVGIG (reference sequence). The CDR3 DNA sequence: TGTGCCTGGAGTGCTAGCACAGATACGCAGTATTTT. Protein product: CAWSASTDTQYF.

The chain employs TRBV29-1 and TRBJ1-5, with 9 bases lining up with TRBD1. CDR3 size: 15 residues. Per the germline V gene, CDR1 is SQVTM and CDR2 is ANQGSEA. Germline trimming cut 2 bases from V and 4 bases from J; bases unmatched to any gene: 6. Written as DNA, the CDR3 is TGCAGCGTTGAAACCGGGACAGGGATTAATCAGCCCCAGCATTTT. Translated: CSVETGTGINQPQHF.